One and the same sample provided the 8 T cell receptor beta chains below, sequenced in a study of T cell responses to AZD1222 COVID-19 vaccine. The assay was immunoSEQ multiplex PCR, and TCRdb's table has in-frame clones only and misses some. The data hold approximately 120,000 clones, with about 94% observed a single time. The sample was peripheral blood, taken on day 0 of AZD1222 vaccination. The receptors here all came from an adult in good health.

J is TRBJ2-7 and V is TRBV6-5; 7 bases align to TRBD1. V trimming: 6 bases; J trimming: 2 bases; junction bases outside the gene matches: 7. The CDR3 totals 14 residues. Germline-derived CDR1 and CDR2 are MNHEY and SVGAGI. CDR3 residues: CASSGRDRAYEQYF. Written as DNA, the CDR3 is TGTGCCAGCAGCGGCCGGGACAGAGCCTACGAGCAGTACTTC.

The chain combines TRBV18 with TRBJ1-4, with a tentative D call TRBD1 (5 bases). Per germline, CDR1 KGHSH and CDR2 LQKENI. Trimming left V 2 bases short and J 8 bases short, with 12 bases between. The CDR3 sequence is 14 residues long. In DNA form, the CDR3 reads TGTGCCAGCTCACCAGGGGCTCTAGGCGAAAAACTGTTTTTT. It encodes CASSPGALGEKLFF.

The chain employs TRBV10-3 and TRBJ1-2, with 7 bases matching TRBD1. Germline V gene data show CDR1 as ENHRY and CDR2 as SYGVKD. With 3 bases clipped from V and 8 bases from J, the junction kept 6 bases outside the gene matches. This CDR3 has 13 amino acids. CDR3: CAISETGEGGYTF. The CDR3 nucleotides are TGTGCCATCAGTGAAACAGGGGAGGGGGGCTACACCTTC.

This chain joins TRBV4-1 and TRBJ1-5; 7 bases are shared with TRBD1. The V gene end was trimmed by 4 bases and the J gene end by 1 base; junction bases not matched to a gene: 16. Germline V gene lookup returns CDR1 MGHRA and CDR2 YSYEKL. CDR3 length: 19 amino acids. The CDR3 loop is CASSPSDPQGSGSNQPQHF. CDR3 nucleotide sequence: TGCGCCAGCAGCCCAAGTGACCCACAGGGGTCTGGAAGCAATCAGCCCCAGCATTTT.

The chain uses TRBV19 and TRBJ1-1, with D possibly TRBD1 on 6 matching bases. The CDR3 runs to 11 residues. Between the trimmed V and J ends, which lost 9 bases and 5 bases, there was a span of 10 bases. From germline, CDR1 is LNHDA and CDR2 SQIVND (reference sequence). This CDR3 is CASLQGTEAFF. The CDR3 region has the DNA TGTGCCAGCCTCCAGGGGACTGAAGCTTTCTTT.

As regards this clone: The junction does not match germline at one end; this may be a read error. V usage is TRBV19 and J usage is TRBJ2-3; 10 nucleotides match TRBD2. The CDR3 is 15 residues long. Germline loops: CDR1 LNHDA, CDR2 SQIVND (reference sequence). CDR3 sequence reads: CASSIAGGRADTQYF. The CDR3 region has the DNA TGTGCCAGTAGCATAGCGGGGGGCCGGGCAGATACGCAGTATTTT. Full variable domain (outside the CDR3, taken from reference TRBV19 and TRBJ2-3): DGGITQSPKYLFRKEGQNVTLSCEQNLNHDAMYWYRQDPGQGLRLIYYSQIVNDFQKGDIAEGYSVSREKKESFPLTVTSAQKNPTAFYLCASSIAGGRADTQYFGPGTRLTVL.

This rearrangement joins TRBV10-3 to TRBJ2-7; no clear D. Deletions cut 10 bases from V and 2 bases from J, with 18 bases between. CDR1 is ENHRY, CDR2 SYGVKD, per germline. There are 14 residues in the CDR3. The CDR3 bases are TGTGCCACCTCGCACCGGGCAGCTACCTACGAGCAGTACTTC. Translation: CATSHRAATYEQYF.

The chain carries TRBV1 and TRBJ1-1. TRBV1 is marked as a pseudogene. This CDR3 is 11 amino acids long. In DNA, the CDR3 is TGCACGGCACGGGCAGGCACTGAAGCTTTCTTT. It is translated as CTARAGTEAFF.